The rows below give T cell receptor beta chains drawn from one sample of a study of blood T cell repertoires in COVID-19. Some clones are missing from TCRdb's copy, which holds only in-frame ones; the method was immunoSEQ multiplex PCR. The sample has fewer than 130,000 clones, 75% to 90% seen once. Sequenced: peripheral blood. The receptors derive from a woman at least 80 years old with acute or convalescent COVID-19. Both conserved end residues are part of each CDR3. A D gene is named only where the DNA matches it firmly. The size of a clone is reported for some rows only, either as once, few or many, or as a class for expanded clones.

TRBV10-1	TRBD2	NA	TRBJ2-5	CASSESLAGYQETQYF	TGCGCCAGCAGTGAGTCTCTAGCGGGGTACCAAGAGACCCAGTACTTC
TRBV27	NA	NA	TRBJ1-2	CASGRGGGNGYTF	TGTGCCAGCGGCCGAGGGGGGGGCAATGGCTACACCTTC
TRBV21-1	NA	NA	TRBJ1-4	CASSKGGQPNEKLFF	TGTGCCAGCAGCAAAGGGGGCCAGCCGAATGAAAAACTGTTTTTT
TRBV27	NA	NA	TRBJ1-5	CASSPGYNQPQHF	TGTGCCAGCAGCCCAGGGTACAATCAGCCCCAGCATTTT
TRBV2	TRBD1	NA	TRBJ1-1	CANRQGLNTEAFF	TGTGCCAACAGACAGGGGTTGAACACTGAAGCTTTCTTT
TRBV7-8	TRBD1	NA	TRBJ2-1	CASCRDRGDEQFF	TGTGCCAGCTGCCGGGACAGGGGTGATGAGCAGTTCTTC
TRBV6-2/TRBV6-3	NA	NA	TRBJ2-2	CASSWLTGTNTGELFF	TGTGCCAGCAGTTGGCTGACAGGGACTAACACCGGGGAGCTGTTTTTT
TRBV4-3	NA	once	TRBJ2-7	CASSQDLAGANYEQYF	TGCGCCAGCAGCCAAGATTTGGCGGGGGCTAACTACGAGCAGTACTTC
TRBV7-2	NA	NA	TRBJ1-2	CASSLVLGGYTF	TGTGCCAGCAGCTTAGTTCTCGGTGGCTACACCTTC
TRBV27	TRBD1	NA	TRBJ2-5	CASSTGTVQETQYF	TGTGCCAGCAGTACGGGGACAGTTCAAGAGACCCAGTACTTC
TRBV7-9	TRBD1	NA	TRBJ2-7	CASSQSRGSNEQYF	TGTGCCAGCAGCCAATCCAGGGGGAGTAACGAGCAGTACTTC
TRBV11-2	NA	NA	TRBJ2-1	CASSHPGRATRNEQFF	TGTGCCAGCAGCCACCCCGGCAGAGCGACCCGTAATGAGCAGTTCTTC
TRBV20-1	TRBD1	once	TRBJ1-2	CSASATGGSSNYGYTF	TGCAGTGCTAGTGCGACAGGGGGCTCCTCTAACTATGGCTACACCTTC
TRBV18	NA	NA	TRBJ1-1	CASSPEGLTEAFF	TGTGCCAGCTCACCAGAGGGTCTCACTGAAGCTTTCTTT
TRBV19	TRBD1	NA	TRBJ2-7	CASSQQGALSYEQYF	TGTGCCAGTAGTCAGCAGGGGGCGTTATCCTACGAGCAGTACTTC
TRBV15	NA	NA	TRBJ2-2	CATRAGNTGELFF	TGTGCCACCAGAGCGGGGAACACCGGGGAGCTGTTTTTT
TRBV2	TRBD1	NA	TRBJ1-2	CAKQIDRGRVGYTF	TGTGCCAAGCAAATTGACAGGGGGCGCGTTGGCTACACCTTC
TRBV6-5	NA	NA	TRBJ1-2	CASSPGPSAPYGYTF	TGTGCCAGCAGCCCGGGTCCCTCGGCTCCCTATGGCTACACCTTC
TRBV6-5	TRBD1	NA	TRBJ2-7	CASRRDRESYEQYF	TGTGCCAGCAGACGGGACAGGGAATCCTACGAGCAGTACTTC
TRBV6-5	NA	NA	TRBJ2-1	CASREQGTYNEQFF	TGTGCCAGCAGAGAGCAGGGTACCTACAATGAGCAGTTCTTC
TRBV6-2/TRBV6-3	TRBD1	NA	TRBJ2-7	CASSSRQGTYEQYF	TGTGCCAGCAGTTCCCGACAGGGTACCTACGAGCAGTACTTC
TRBV3-1/TRBV3-2	NA	NA	TRBJ1-3	CASSQVGGGSGNTIYF	TGTGCCAGCAGCCAAGTGGGGGGGGGCTCTGGAAACACCATATATTTT
TRBV7-3	TRBD2	few	TRBJ2-2	CASSRDYNTGELFF	TGTGCCAGCAGCAGGGACTACAACACCGGGGAGCTGTTTTTT
TRBV18	TRBD1	once	TRBJ2-6	CASSPGTVGLAGANVLTF	TGTGCCAGCTCACCAGGGACAGTGGGATTGGCTGGGGCCAACGTCCTGACTTTC
TRBV12-5	NA	NA	TRBJ2-7	CASGSGTLSYEQYF	TGTGCTAGTGGTTCCGGGACACTCTCCTACGAGCAGTACTTC
TRBV27	TRBD1	NA	TRBJ2-5	CASSSRDRVETQYF	TGTGCCAGCAGTTCCCGGGACAGGGTAGAGACCCAGTACTTC
TRBV7-2	NA	NA	TRBJ2-1	CASSLLGGAGPYNEQFF	TGTGCCAGCAGCTTGTTGGGGGGGGCGGGCCCCTACAATGAGCAGTTCTTC
TRBV11-2	TRBD2	NA	TRBJ2-1	CASSENISGGAPHEQFF	TGTGCCAGCAGCGAAAACATTAGCGGGGGGGCCCCCCATGAGCAGTTCTTC
TRBV9	NA	NA	TRBJ1-6	CASSEGGVNYNSPLHF	TGTGCCAGCAGCGAAGGGGGGGTGAACTATAATTCACCCCTCCACTTT
TRBV7-8	TRBD2	NA	TRBJ2-1	CATGAGVSNNEQFF	TGTGCCACCGGGGCGGGGGTATCCAACAATGAGCAGTTCTTC
TRBV28	TRBD1	NA	TRBJ2-3	CASSPANRGATDTQYF	TGTGCCAGCAGTCCAGCCAACAGGGGAGCCACAGATACGCAGTATTTT
TRBV30	TRBD1	NA	TRBJ1-2	CAWSQGAHGYTF	TGTGCCTGGTCGCAGGGGGCGCATGGCTACACCTTC
TRBV6-6	NA	NA	TRBJ1-1	CASRGHGNTEAFF	TGTGCCAGCAGGGGGCATGGGAACACTGAAGCTTTCTTT
TRBV5-1	TRBD1	NA	TRBJ1-1	CASSYEGQQNTEAFF	TGCGCCAGCAGTTACGAGGGACAGCAGAACACTGAAGCTTTCTTT
TRBV11-2	TRBD2	NA	TRBJ2-1	CASSDGAGGKNEQFF	TGTGCCAGCAGCGACGGTGCGGGGGGGAAAAATGAGCAGTTCTTC
TRBV6-6	TRBD1	NA	TRBJ2-7	CASSRAAGGAFGYEQYF	TGTGCCAGCAGTCGGGCAGCAGGGGGCGCATTCGGATACGAGCAGTACTTC
TRBV19	NA	NA	TRBJ1-2	CASSAQAFLNYGYTF	TGTGCCAGTAGTGCACAGGCGTTCCTTAACTATGGCTACACCTTC
TRBV6-5	NA	NA	TRBJ2-5	CASRARGAQETQYF	TGTGCCAGCAGGGCCCGGGGGGCTCAAGAGACCCAGTACTTC